The T cell receptor (beta chain) described here comes from a study of blood T cell repertoires in COVID-19. The wider study: Sample material is recorded as cDNA or gDNA derived from T cells, B-cell-depleted T cells, or PBMCs.

Clones were sequenced by immunoSEQ multiplex PCR, and TCRdb holds only the in-frame ones, with some missing. The sample yields 160,000 or so clones, around 81% seen once. This clonotype was obtained from a man between 65 and 85 years old who had recovered from COVID-19. Sequenced: peripheral blood.

The CDR3 coding sequence is TGTGCCAGCAGCTTAAGAGCTAGCGGGAGTGGCGGGGAGCTGTTTTTT. It translates to CASSLRASGSGGELFF. This sequence joins TRBV7-2 and TRBJ2-2; 10 bases fit TRBD2. Germline V lookup: CDR1 SGHTA, CDR2 FQGNSA. J was trimmed by 7 bases and V by 2 bases; bases with no gene match: 7. There are 16 residues in the CDR3.